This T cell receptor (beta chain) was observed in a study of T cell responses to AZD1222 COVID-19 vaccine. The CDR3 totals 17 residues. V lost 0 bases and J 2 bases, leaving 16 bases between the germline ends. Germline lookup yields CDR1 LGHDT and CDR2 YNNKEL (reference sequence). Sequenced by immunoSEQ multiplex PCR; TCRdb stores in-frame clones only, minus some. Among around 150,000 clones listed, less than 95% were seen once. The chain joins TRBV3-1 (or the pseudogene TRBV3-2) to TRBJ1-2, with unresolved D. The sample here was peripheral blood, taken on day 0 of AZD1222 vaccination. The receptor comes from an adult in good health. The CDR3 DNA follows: TGTGCCAGCAGCCAAGACTACGGGGAGAAAGGGAACTATGGCTACACCTTC. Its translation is CASSQDYGEKGNYGYTF.